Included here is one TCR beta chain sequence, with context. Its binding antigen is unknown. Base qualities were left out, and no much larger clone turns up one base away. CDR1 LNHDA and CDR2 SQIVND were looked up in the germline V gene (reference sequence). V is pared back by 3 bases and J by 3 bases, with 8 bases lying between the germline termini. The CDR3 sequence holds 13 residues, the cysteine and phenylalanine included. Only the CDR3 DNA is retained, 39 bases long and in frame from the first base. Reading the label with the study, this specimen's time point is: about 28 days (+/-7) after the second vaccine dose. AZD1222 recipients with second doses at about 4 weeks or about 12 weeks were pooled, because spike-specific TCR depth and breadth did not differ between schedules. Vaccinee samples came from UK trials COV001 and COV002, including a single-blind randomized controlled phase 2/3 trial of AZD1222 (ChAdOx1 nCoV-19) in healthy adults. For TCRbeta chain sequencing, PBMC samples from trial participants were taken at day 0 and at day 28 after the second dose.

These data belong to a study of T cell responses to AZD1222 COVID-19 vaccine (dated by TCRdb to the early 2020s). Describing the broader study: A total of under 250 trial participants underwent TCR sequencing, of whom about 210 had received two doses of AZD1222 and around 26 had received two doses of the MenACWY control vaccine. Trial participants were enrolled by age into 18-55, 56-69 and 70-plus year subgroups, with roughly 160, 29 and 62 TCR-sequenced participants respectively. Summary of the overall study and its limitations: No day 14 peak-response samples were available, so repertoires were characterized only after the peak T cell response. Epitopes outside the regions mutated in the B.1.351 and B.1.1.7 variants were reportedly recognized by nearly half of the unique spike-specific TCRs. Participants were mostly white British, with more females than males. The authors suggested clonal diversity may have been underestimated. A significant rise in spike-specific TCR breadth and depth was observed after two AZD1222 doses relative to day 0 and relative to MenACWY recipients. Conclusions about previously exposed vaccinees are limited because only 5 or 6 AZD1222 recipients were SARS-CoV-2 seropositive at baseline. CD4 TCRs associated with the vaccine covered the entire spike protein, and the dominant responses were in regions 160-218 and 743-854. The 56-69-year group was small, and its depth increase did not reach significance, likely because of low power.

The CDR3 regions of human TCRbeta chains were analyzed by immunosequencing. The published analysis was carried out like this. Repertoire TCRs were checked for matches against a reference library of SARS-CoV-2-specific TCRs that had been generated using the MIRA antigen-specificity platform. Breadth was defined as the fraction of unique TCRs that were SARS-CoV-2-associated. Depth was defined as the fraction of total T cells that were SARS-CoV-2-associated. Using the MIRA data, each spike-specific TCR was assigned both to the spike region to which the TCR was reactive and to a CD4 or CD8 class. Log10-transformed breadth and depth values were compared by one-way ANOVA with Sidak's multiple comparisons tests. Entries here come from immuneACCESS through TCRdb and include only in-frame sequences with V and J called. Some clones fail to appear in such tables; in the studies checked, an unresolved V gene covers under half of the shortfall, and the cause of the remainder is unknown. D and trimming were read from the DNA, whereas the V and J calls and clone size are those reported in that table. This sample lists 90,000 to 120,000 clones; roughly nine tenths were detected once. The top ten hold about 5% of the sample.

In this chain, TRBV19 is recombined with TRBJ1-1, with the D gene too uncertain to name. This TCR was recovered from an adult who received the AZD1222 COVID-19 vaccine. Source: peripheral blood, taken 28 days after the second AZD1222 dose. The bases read TGTGCCAGTAGTATCGCCAGGTACACTGAAGCTTTCTTT. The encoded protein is CASSIARYTEAFF.